These T cell receptor beta chains were read from a single sample in a study of type 1 regulatory T cells. These receptors' antigens are unknown. MiXCR, run by TCRdb on the reads, gives a single entry per CDR3 protein. Of approximately 43,000 distinct CDR3 sequences in the sample, about 12% are singletons; the top ten hold about 8.2%. Material for sequencing was cultured non-Tr1 T cells, either the whole culture or a sorted T cell fraction (not recorded which). The receptors were gathered from a human donor in good health. Each CDR3 is given with its conserved first and last residue. Not all rows give a size; the values are once, few, many and, for expanded clones, a class.

clone size | J gene | V gene | CDR3 protein
many | TRBJ2-5 | TRBV20-1 | CSATNPGTAKETQYF
many | TRBJ2-2 | TRBV6-5 | CASSYGRRGSGELFF
. | TRBJ2-7 | TRBV7-2 | CASSLLTSGSGEQYF
few | TRBJ2-2 | TRBV7-2 | CASSPARLARTGELFF
many | TRBJ2-7 | TRBV7-9 | CASSLGFAYEQYF
many | TRBJ2-1 | TRBV28 | CASSLAELVLYNEQFF
many | TRBJ2-2 | TRBV11-2 | CASSGLRNTGELFF
few | TRBJ2-7 | TRBV18 | CASSPLDNLREQYF
many | TRBJ2-1 | TRBV20-1 | CSAAGTQIPGEQFF
. | TRBJ1-4 | TRBV14 | CASRGQGFNEKLFF
few | TRBJ1-2 | TRBV7-2 | CASSSGARYGYTF
medium-sized | TRBJ1-2 | TRBV6-2/TRBV6-3 | CASSWDSGAIGYTF
many | TRBJ2-7 | TRBV28 | CASSLSFAAYEQYF
. | TRBJ2-7 | TRBV18 | CASSPPQGEQYF
many | TRBJ2-3 | TRBV5-1 | CASSPGQSTDTQYF
many | TRBJ1-2 | TRBV27 | CASSWAAQANYGYTF
many | TRBJ1-2 | TRBV12-3/TRBV12-4 | CASSRTGDYGYTF
few | TRBJ2-3 | TRBV28 | CASKTGTGVDTQYF
few | TRBJ2-1 | TRBV19 | CASSRPPGQGFYNEQFF
many | TRBJ2-5 | TRBV12-3/TRBV12-4 | CASGAVGETQYF
. | TRBJ2-1 | TRBV20-1 | CSARIRDPLSAYNEQFF
. | TRBJ1-3 | TRBV27 | CASSLNPGSGNTIYF
many | TRBJ2-3 | TRBV10-3 | CAISESSPASTDTQYF
. | TRBJ2-2 | TRBV20-1 | CSARGLAGLANTGELFF
many | TRBJ2-3 | TRBV5-1 | CASSLAGQGGTDTQYF
many | TRBJ2-5 | TRBV25-1 | CASSDVSTAGETQYF
many | TRBJ2-7 | TRBV5-1 | CASSLGPTGGNYEQYF
many | TRBJ2-5 | TRBV5-1 | CASSPRGGEETQYF
many | TRBJ1-1 | TRBV7-6 | CASSRQGRMNTEAFF
many | TRBJ2-1 | TRBV6-6 | CASSLRGEQFF
many | TRBJ2-3 | TRBV18 | CASSSSTGGGTDTQYF
few | TRBJ2-3 | TRBV10-3 | CAISGPAASTDTQYF
many | TRBJ1-2 | TRBV11-2 | CASSLEGVGGYTF
many | TRBJ2-5 | TRBV18 | CASSQGTQETQYF
. | TRBJ2-3 | TRBV30 | CAWSDFFTDTQYF
few | TRBJ1-4 | TRBV9 | CASSREDEKLFF
many | TRBJ1-1 | TRBV12-3/TRBV12-4 | CASSLWDTEAFF
. | TRBJ2-3 | TRBV6-1 | CASSEGGGTDTQYF
few | TRBJ2-1 | TRBV15 | CATRDSSRNEQFF
many | TRBJ2-1 | TRBV7-9 | CASSLEWRRDNEQFF
. | TRBJ2-6 | TRBV5-5 | CAGSRDRLEANVLTF
many | TRBJ2-3 | TRBV9 | CASSARPLAGEDTQYF